These 32 T cell receptor beta chains were sequenced from one sample in a study of T cell changes during pregnancy in multiple sclerosis. Only in-frame clones appear in the TCRdb table, and some are missing; sequencing was by immunoSEQ multiplex PCR. Here the sample spans roughly 49,000 clones, 85% to 95% being singletons. The input for sequencing was CD8+ T cells from peripheral blood mononuclear cells, taken in the first trimester of pregnancy. The receptors derive from a female donor with multiple sclerosis, enrolled in a pregnancy study.

The chain uses TRBV18 and TRBJ1-5, with D possibly being TRBD1 (5 bases). Deletions cut 3 bases from V and 5 bases from J, with 14 bases between. CDR3 length: 15 amino acids. CDR1 and CDR2 (germline): KGHSH, LQKENI. The chain's CDR3 is CASSPGWGQDQPQHF. The CDR3, as DNA: TGTGCCAGCTCACCGGGGTGGGGCCAAGATCAGCCCCAGCATTTT.

The chain links TRBV19 to TRBJ2-1; 7 bases line up with TRBD2. CDR1 and CDR2 from the germline V gene are LNHDA and SQIVND (reference sequence). Trimming cost V 8 bases and J 0 bases; bases outside gene matches: 13. This CDR3 spans 17 amino acids. CDR3 sequence (DNA): TGTGCCAGTTCTCCGGGGGGTGTGGTAAGCTCCTACAATGAGCAGTTCTTC. Translating it yields CASSPGGVVSSYNEQFF.

The chain joins TRBV19 to TRBJ1-1; perhaps TRBD1 as D (6 bases). The CDR3 contains 15 residues. V was shortened by 3 bases and J by 6 bases, with 17 bases between the two germline ends. From germline, CDR1 is LNHDA and CDR2 SQIVND (reference sequence). CDR3 DNA sequence: TGTGCCAGTAGTATTGCTACAGGGTTAGTCGCTGAAGCTTTCTTT. It encodes CASSIATGLVAEAFF.

V and J are TRBV27 and TRBJ2-7; tentatively, D is TRBD2 (5 bases). The CDR3 length is 13 residues. Looked up from germline, CDR1 is MNHEY and CDR2 is SMNVEV (reference sequence). Trimming shortened V by 2 bases and J by 6 bases, and 11 bases separated the two germline ends. In DNA form, the CDR3 reads TGTGCCAGCAGTTTACTCGAGGGCGGCGAGCAGTACTTC. This translates into CASSLLEGGEQYF.

The chain combines TRBV7-6 with TRBJ1-1; D is undetermined. The CDR3 is 18 amino acids. Trimming stripped 2 bases from V and 1 base from J, with 20 bases between. Germline CDR1 SGHVS, CDR2 FNYEAQ. CDR3 sequence (DNA): TGTGCCAGCAGCTTAAACCCCCGCGTTGCCACTACGAACACTGAAGCTTTCTTT. Its translation is CASSLNPRVATTNTEAFF. The full variable domain, its missing parts supplied by reference TRBV7-6 and TRBJ1-1, is GAGVSQSPRYKVTKRGQDVALRCDPISGHVSLYWYRQALGQGPEFLTYFNYEAQQDKSGLPNDRFSAERPEGSISTLTIQRTEQRDSAMYRCASSLNPRVATTNTEAFFGQGTRLTVV.

The chain employs TRBV19 and TRBJ2-7, with 12 bases matching TRBD2. This CDR3 is 18 amino acids long. The V gene's germline CDR1 is LNHDA and CDR2 SQIVND (reference sequence). V shed 3 bases, J shed 3 bases, and the junction held 12 bases outside the gene matches. CDR3 protein: CASSIHGTSGRVHYEQYF. Written as DNA, the CDR3 is TGTGCCAGTAGTATCCATGGGACTAGCGGGCGAGTTCACTACGAGCAGTACTTC.

V gene TRBV7-9 combines with J gene TRBJ2-3, with D perhaps matching TRBD1 (6 bases). The ends were cut back, 7 bases at V and 1 base at J, with 15 bases in the middle. CDR1 and CDR2 (germline): SEHNR, FQNEAQ (reference sequence). The CDR3 is 15 residues long. The CDR3 DNA sequence: TGTGCCAGCAACTCCGGCAGGGGCGGCACAGATACGCAGTATTTT. It codes for CASNSGRGGTDTQYF.

J is TRBJ1-2 and V is TRBV28; D not certain. Germline CDR1 reads MDHEN; CDR2 reads SYDVKM. V shed 6 bases and J shed 4 bases, with 15 bases lying between them. The CDR3 covers 14 residues. The CDR3 loop is CASRGGFLAYGYTF. The CDR3 DNA follows: TGTGCCAGCAGAGGCGGTTTCTTAGCCTATGGCTACACCTTC.

The V gene is TRBV4-1, the J gene TRBJ2-7; D perhaps matches TRBD1 (5 bases). Trimming left V 0 bases short and J 2 bases short, with 14 bases between. Germline V gives CDR1 MGHRA, CDR2 YSYEKL. This CDR3 comprises 16 residues. The CDR3 reads CASSQDAGYTTYEQYF. CDR3 coding DNA: TGCGCCAGCAGCCAAGATGCAGGGTATACTACCTACGAGCAGTACTTC.

This clone was seen only a few times. This sequence joins TRBV28 and TRBJ2-3; 9 bases agree with TRBD2. The junction had 9 bases not matched to a gene; V was cut back by 6 bases and J by 2 bases. Germline values: CDR1 MDHEN, CDR2 SYDVKM. The CDR3 extends over 16 amino acids. The CDR3 loop is CASRSTSGSFTDTQYF. The CDR3 DNA follows: TGTGCCAGCAGGTCGACTAGCGGCTCCTTCACAGATACGCAGTATTTT.

The count of this clone is one. Other DNA sequences in the same sample also yield this CDR3. The genes are TRBV7-9 and TRBJ1-2; D is unresolved. V dropped 4 bases and J dropped 6 bases, with 12 bases sitting between them. This CDR3 has 13 residues. Germline CDR1 SEHNR, CDR2 FQNEAQ (reference sequence). The CDR3 sequence: CASSSMGGDGYTF. The CDR3, as DNA: TGTGCCAGCAGCTCGATGGGAGGTGATGGCTACACCTTC.

The table lists this clone with a count of one. The V call is TRBV7-9, the J call TRBJ2-1; perhaps TRBD1 as D (6 bases). Germline-derived CDR1 and CDR2 are SEHNR and FQNEAQ (reference sequence). The V end lost 6 bases, the J end lost 4 bases, and 25 bases lay between the germline ends. CDR3 length: 18 residues. DNA for the CDR3: TGTGCCAGCAGGCCCCCCGTACCCGGGACATATTCGTACAATGAGCAGTTCTTC. Amino acid sequence: CASRPPVPGTYSYNEQFF.

J is TRBJ2-2 and V is TRBV25-1; no reliable D call. There are 13 residues in the CDR3. Trimming stripped 4 bases from V and 7 bases from J, with 10 bases between. CDR1 MGHDK and CDR2 SYGVNS come from the germline V gene. CDR3 nucleotides: TGTGCCAGCAGTGTTGACTGGAGCGGGGAGCTGTTTTTT. Translation: CASSVDWSGELFF.

This chain uses TRBV9 with TRBJ2-7; possible D gene TRBD2, 7 bases. Trimming stripped 0 bases from V and 6 bases from J, with 13 bases between. Germline assignment: CDR1 SGDLS and CDR2 YYNGEE. The CDR3 runs 14 residues. The CDR3 nucleotides are TGTGCCAGCAGCGTAGAGACGGGGGGCGGCGAGCAGTACTTC. It yields the protein CASSVETGGGEQYF.

The chain has TRBV27 and TRBJ2-3; 11 bases line up with TRBD2. The CDR3 spans 15 residues. V was clipped by 7 bases and J by 4 bases; unmatched bases: 7. Looked up from germline, CDR1 is MNHEY and CDR2 is SMNVEV (reference sequence). The CDR3 spells CASNIAGGSPDTQYF. The CDR3 DNA reads TGTGCCAGCAATATAGCGGGAGGGTCCCCAGATACGCAGTATTTT.

In nucleotides, the CDR3 is TGTGCCAGCAGTGGACTCTCGCGCGAGCAGTACTTC. Protein sequence: CASSGLSREQYF. V is TRBV2 and J is TRBJ2-7, with D unclear. Trimming took off 4 bases at V and 6 bases at J, with 10 bases between the two ends. Looked up from germline, CDR1 is SNHLY and CDR2 is FYNNEI. This CDR3 spans 12 amino acids.

The chain carries TRBV7-9 and TRBJ2-7; TRBD1 might be the D (6 bases). V lost 2 bases and J 5 bases, leaving 19 bases between the germline ends. Per the germline V gene, CDR1 is SEHNR and CDR2 is FQNEAQ (reference sequence). The CDR3 totals 16 residues. Written as DNA, the CDR3 is TGTGCCAGCAGCTTATTCCCTAACAGGGAGCGGAACGAGCAGTACTTC. This encodes CASSLFPNRERNEQYF.

This clone was recorded once. Here the CDR3 DNA reads TGTGCGACCACTAGCGGGACCCGTAGCACAGATACGCAGTATTTT. Its translation is CATTSGTRSTDTQYF. V is TRBV6-6 and J is TRBJ2-3, with TRBD2 identical over 10 bases. Germline-derived CDR1 and CDR2 are MNHNY and SVGAGI (reference sequence). The CDR3 loop spans 15 amino acids.

V gene TRBV28 combines with J gene TRBJ1-2; 8 bases agree with TRBD1. This CDR3 has 14 amino acids. Trimming cost V 5 bases and J 7 bases; bases outside gene matches: 9. CDR1 and CDR2 (germline): MDHEN, SYDVKM. CDR3 nucleotides: TGTGCCAGCAGTGGAACAGGGGGGGGATCTGGCTACACCTTC. It yields the protein CASSGTGGGSGYTF.

V usage is TRBV19 and J usage is TRBJ2-7, with 11 bases lining up with TRBD2. After removal of 3 bases from V and 4 bases from J, the junction contained 5 bases not matched to a gene. The CDR3 extends over 15 amino acids. Germline values: CDR1 LNHDA, CDR2 SQIVND (reference sequence). The CDR3 loop is CASSISSGRIYEQYF. CDR3 coding DNA: TGTGCCAGTAGTATTTCTAGCGGGAGGATTTACGAGCAGTACTTC.

The V gene is TRBV15, the J gene TRBJ2-3; TRBD1 matches 9 bases. The ends lost 5 bases at V and 2 bases at J; junction bases unmatched: 11. Germline CDR1 is LNHNV and CDR2 is YYDKDF (reference sequence). The CDR3 totals 17 residues. CDR3 bases: TGTGCCACCAGCGGCGTACCGGGACAGGGACTCACAGATACGCAGTATTTT. Its translation is CATSGVPGQGLTDTQYF.

The genes are TRBV5-1 and TRBJ2-7; possible D gene TRBD1, 5 bases. Deletions cut 0 bases from V and 0 bases from J, with 10 bases between. This CDR3 has 15 amino acids. Per the germline V gene, CDR1 is SGHRS and CDR2 is YFSETQ. CDR3 sequence: CASSLAPTVSYEQYF. The CDR3 nucleotides read TGCGCCAGCAGCTTGGCACCGACAGTCTCCTACGAGCAGTACTTC.

The chain uses TRBV4-1 and TRBJ2-7; TRBD2 aligns across 8 bases. V shed 1 base, J shed 5 bases, and the junction held 7 bases outside the gene matches. The germline CDR1 and CDR2 sequences are MGHRA and YSYEKL. CDR3 length equals 15 residues. The CDR3 coding sequence is TGCGCCAGCAGCCAAGTAAGCGGGAGTACCCACGAGCAGTACTTC. Translation gives CASSQVSGSTHEQYF.

The genes are TRBV2 and TRBJ2-5; a possible D gene is TRBD1 (5 bases). With 4 bases removed from V and 3 bases from J, the gap between germline ends came to 12 bases. Germline-derived CDR1 and CDR2 are SNHLY and FYNNEI. The CDR3 is 14 residues long. The DNA of the CDR3 is TGTGCCAGCAGTGGGGGCCCGTGGAAAGAGACCCAGTACTTC. This codes for CASSGGPWKETQYF.

This chain connects TRBV7-9 to TRBJ2-7; D gene uncertain. CDR1 SEHNR and CDR2 FQNEAQ come from the germline V gene (reference sequence). The CDR3 contains 14 residues. V gave up 4 bases and J gave up 5 bases, with 15 bases separating them. The CDR3 loop reads CASSSSATVNEQYF. CDR3 in DNA: TGTGCCAGCAGCTCCTCCGCGACTGTAAACGAGCAGTACTTC.

The chain combines TRBV27 with TRBJ2-1; 9 bases are a match to TRBD1. V lost 4 bases to trimming and J lost 2 bases; unmatched junction nucleotides: 3. From germline, CDR1 is MNHEY and CDR2 SMNVEV (reference sequence). The CDR3 consists of 15 residues. The CDR3 region has the DNA TGTGCCAGCAGTTCCGGACAGGGGACCTACAATGAGCAGTTCTTC. It translates to CASSSGQGTYNEQFF.

V and J are TRBV6-4 and TRBJ1-2; D gene ambiguous. This CDR3 is built from 12 residues. V lost 2 bases, J lost 6 bases, and 7 bases lay in between. Germline CDR1 and CDR2: MRHNA and SNTAGT. CDR3 amino acids: CASSDEMDGYTF. The DNA of the CDR3 is TGTGCCAGCAGTGACGAGATGGATGGCTACACCTTC.

The genes are TRBV20-1 and TRBJ2-1; D remains ambiguous. CDR1 is DFQATT, CDR2 SNEGSKA, per germline (reference sequence). The CDR3 is 11 residues long. V lost 0 bases, J lost 7 bases, and 4 bases lay in between. The CDR3 here is CSARDHNEQFF. The DNA for the CDR3 is TGCAGTGCTAGAGATCATAATGAGCAGTTCTTC.

This chain joins TRBV15 and TRBJ2-1; weak D call: TRBD2 (6 bases). The germline V and J ends were trimmed by 1 base and 6 bases, with 13 bases remaining between them. Per the germline V gene, CDR1 is LNHNV and CDR2 is YYDKDF (reference sequence). This CDR3 has 15 amino acids. The CDR3 sequence is CATSRGTGESNEQFF. In nucleotides, the CDR3 is TGTGCCACCAGCAGAGGTACGGGAGAGAGCAATGAGCAGTTCTTC. The full variable domain, in which reference TRBV15 and TRBJ2-1 provide the parts outside the CDR3, is DAMVIQNPRYQVTQFGKPVTLSCSQTLNHNVMYWYQQKSSQAPKLLFHYYDKDFNNEADTPDNFQSRRPNTSFCFLDIRSPGLGDTAMYLCATSRGTGESNEQFFGPGTRLTVL.

J is TRBJ1-5 and V is TRBV7-6, with D unresolved. Germline CDR1 reads SGHVS; CDR2 reads FNYEAQ. This CDR3 spans 13 amino acids. V was pared by 1 base and J by 7 bases, with 8 bases between. The CDR3: CASSLGEAQPQHF. The DNA for the CDR3 is TGTGCCAGCAGCTTAGGGGAGGCCCAGCCCCAGCATTTT.

The CDR3 spells CASSPYAGGHGYTF. The CDR3 nucleotides read TGTGCCAGCAGTCCGTACGCAGGGGGCCATGGCTACACCTTC. This chain joins TRBV6-5 and TRBJ1-2; TRBD1 matches 8 bases. The CDR3 sequence is 14 residues long. Germline CDR1 is MNHEY and CDR2 is SVGAGI. The V segment lost 5 bases and the J segment 6 bases; nucleotides outside the gene matches: 8.

The table lists this clone with a count of one. In DNA form, the CDR3 reads TGTGCCAGCAGCGTAGGACAGTTCCTAGCCAAAAACATTCAGTACTTC. It encodes CASSVGQFLAKNIQYF. The chain carries TRBV21-1 and TRBJ2-4; the table names TRBD1, a call not compared with the DNA. TRBV21-1 is designated a pseudogene. The CDR3 covers 16 residues.